The 23 T cell receptor beta chains listed next were all sequenced from one sample in a study of blood T cells in healthy people across ages. It was with a sample-barcoded 5' primer and a J-beta primer mix that a second PCR of roughly 7 to 12 cycles was run. TCRdb called the 5' RACE reads again in MiXCR, with one record for every CDR3 protein. The table records under 700,000 distinct CDR3 sequences, around 24% of them present only once. The same data also went into a second study, on T cells of mothers and their children.

Sequenced: blood. Every receptor here comes from a boy between 10 and 17 years old in good health.

The J gene is TRBJ2-3, the V gene TRBV6-2 or TRBV6-3; 9 nucleotides line up with TRBD2. V was pared by 2 bases and J by 3 bases, with 6 bases of the junction left unmatched. The CDR3 length is 16 residues. The germline V gene has CDR1 MNHEY and CDR2 SVGEGT. In DNA, the CDR3 is TGTGCCAGCAGTTACGCAGAGCGGGGGGCAACAGATACGCAGTATTTT. Amino acid sequence: CASSYAERGATDTQYF.

The chain employs TRBV15 and TRBJ2-6; D ambiguous. Trimming shortened V by 11 bases and J by 0 bases, and 14 bases separated the two germline ends. This CDR3 has 15 residues. The germline V gene encodes CDR1 LNHNV and CDR2 YYDKDF (reference sequence). The CDR3 DNA reads as TGTGCCGTGGGTGAGCACAGCTCTGGGGCCAACGTCCTGACTTTC. Its protein is CAVGEHSSGANVLTF.

This clonotype has at least ten counts. V usage is TRBV5-1 and J usage is TRBJ1-1; TRBD1 agrees at 8 bases. The CDR3 sequence is 16 residues long. After removal of 4 bases from V and 1 base from J, the junction contained 9 bases not matched to a gene. Germline CDR1 reads SGHRS; CDR2 reads YFSETQ. The CDR3: CASSRLSQGGNTEAFF. The CDR3 region has the DNA TGCGCCAGCAGCCGCTTATCACAGGGGGGGAACACTGAAGCTTTCTTT.

J is TRBJ2-5 and V is TRBV20-1, with 9 bases that match TRBD2. The closer fit of TRBJ2-1 to the DNA end suggests the J call may be wrong. The CDR3 spans 16 residues. The germline V gene encodes CDR1 DFQATT and CDR2 SNEGSKA (reference sequence). CDR3 DNA sequence: TGCAGTGCTAGGAGGGGCGGGGGGGACTCCTACAATGAGCAGTTCTTC. Translated, it gives CSARRGGGDSYNEQFF.

The V and J genes are TRBV4-3 and TRBJ1-5, with a tentative D call TRBD1 (5 bases). The CDR3 extends over 17 amino acids. V lost 0 bases to trimming and J lost 6 bases, with 18 bases between them. CDR1 and CDR2 from the germline V gene are LGHNA and YSLEER. In DNA form, the CDR3 reads TGCGCCAGCAGCCAAGATCCCGCATGGGGCGAGAGTCAGCCCCAGCATTTT. It translates to CASSQDPAWGESQPQHF.

The sample holds a few counts of this clonotype. The chain combines TRBV28 with TRBJ2-5; D is ambiguous. The germline V gene encodes CDR1 MDHEN and CDR2 SYDVKM. V dropped 6 bases and J dropped 2 bases, with 10 bases sitting between them. The CDR3 has 13 amino acids. In DNA form, the CDR3 reads TGTGCCAGCAGCAAAACTGAGCAAGAGACCCAGTACTTC. Its protein is CASSKTEQETQYF.

The CDR3 reads CSASKRLSSYEQYF. The CDR3 nucleotides are TGCAGTGCTAGCAAGCGGTTGAGCTCCTACGAGCAGTACTTC. This sequence joins TRBV20-1 and TRBJ2-7; tentative D call: TRBD2 (5 bases). Deletions cut 3 bases from V and 0 bases from J, with 12 bases between. Germline lookup yields CDR1 DFQATT and CDR2 SNEGSKA (reference sequence). The CDR3 spans 14 residues.

The chain employs TRBV6-1 and TRBJ2-3; 8 positions agree with TRBD1. Germline CDR1 is MNHNS and CDR2 is SASEGT. After removal of 5 bases from V and 3 bases from J, the junction contained 10 bases not matched to a gene. The CDR3 runs 16 residues. The CDR3 nucleotides are TGTGCCAGCAGTCGCGGACAGGGCCTAGGGACAGATACGCAGTATTTT. The encoded protein is CASSRGQGLGTDTQYF.

This clonotype was observed a handful of times. The chain uses TRBV7-2 and TRBJ2-3; D uncertain. Per the germline V gene, CDR1 is SGHTA and CDR2 is FQGNSA. Deletions cut 4 bases from V and 4 bases from J, with 6 bases between. The CDR3 spans 12 residues. CDR3 coding DNA: TGTGCCAGCAGCTACGACCCAGATACGCAGTATTTT. Its translation: CASSYDPDTQYF.

This clonotype was seen a few times. This chain links TRBV27 with TRBJ2-1; TRBD2 is a possible D gene (5 bases). V lost 4 bases and J 0 bases, leaving 7 bases between the germline ends. This CDR3 has 14 amino acids. Germline loops: CDR1 MNHEY, CDR2 SMNVEV (reference sequence). CDR3 sequence: CASSWGDSYNEQFF. Written as DNA, the CDR3 is TGTGCCAGCAGTTGGGGAGACTCCTACAATGAGCAGTTCTTC.

This clonotype turned up a few times. The chain joins TRBV4-3 to TRBJ2-7, with 8 positions matching TRBD1. The CDR3 has 14 amino acids. The junction had 7 bases not matched to a gene; V was cut back by 0 bases and J by 9 bases. Germline-derived CDR1 and CDR2 are LGHNA and YSLEER. The CDR3 region has the DNA TGCGCCAGCAGCCAAGACGGACAGGGCCGACTGCAGTACTTC. It specifies CASSQDGQGRLQYF.

The table lists this clonotype with a few counts. The chain carries TRBV21-1 and TRBJ2-6; the D segment call TRBD1 is taken from the table without a DNA check. TRBV21-1 is annotated as a pseudogene. The CDR3 is made up of 15 amino acids. The CDR3 is CASSSSRPGANVLTF. The CDR3 nucleotides are TGTGCCAGCAGCAGCTCCCGGCCTGGGGCCAACGTCCTGACTTTC.

The chain combines TRBV7-9 with TRBJ2-1; tentative D call: TRBD2 (6 bases). Germline V gives CDR1 SEHNR, CDR2 FQNEAQ (reference sequence). This CDR3 spans 19 amino acids. V was cut by 5 bases and J by 0 bases, with 23 bases left in between. This chain's CDR3 is CASSLEGSLASSSYNEQFF. The CDR3 DNA sequence: TGTGCCAGCAGCCTAGAGGGGTCCCTAGCGTCGAGCTCCTACAATGAGCAGTTCTTC.

The rearrangement uses TRBV5-1 and TRBJ2-3; 8 bases align to TRBD1. The CDR3 is 15 amino acids. V was clipped by 0 bases and J by 0 bases; unmatched bases: 0. The V gene's germline CDR1 is SGHRS and CDR2 YFSETQ. The CDR3 region is CASSLGDRSTDTQYF. The CDR3 DNA follows: TGCGCCAGCAGCTTGGGGGACAGGAGCACAGATACGCAGTATTTT. Complete variable domain (other parts from reference TRBV5-1 and TRBJ2-3): KAGVTQTPRYLIKTRGQQVTLSCSPISGHRSVSWYQQTPGQGLQFLFEYFSETQRNKGNFPGRFSGRQFSNSRSEMNVSTLELGDSALYLCASSLGDRSTDTQYFGPGTRLTVL.

The V gene is TRBV4-3, the J gene TRBJ2-1, with D possibly TRBD2 on 6 matching bases. The CDR3 contains 16 residues. Germline V CDR1 and CDR2: LGHNA, YSLEER. V shed 2 bases and J shed 5 bases, with 16 bases lying between them. CDR3 loop: CASSQNTGTANNEQFF. CDR3 in DNA: TGCGCCAGCAGCCAAAATACGGGGACTGCCAACAATGAGCAGTTCTTC.

This sequence joins TRBV5-5 and TRBJ1-2; no firm D call. The CDR3 sequence is 15 residues long. With 0 bases removed from V and 3 bases from J, the gap between germline ends came to 12 bases. The germline CDR1 and CDR2 sequences are SGHKS and YYEKEE (reference sequence). Here the CDR3 DNA reads TGTGCCAGCAGCTTGGCCGGCGGGTCGGACTATGGCTACACCTTC. Translation: CASSLAGGSDYGYTF.

The chain is built from TRBV27 and TRBJ2-7; TRBD1 aligns across 9 bases. V shed 3 bases and J 6 bases; nucleotides not matched to a gene: 3. Germline assignment: CDR1 MNHEY and CDR2 SMNVEV (reference sequence). This CDR3 has 13 amino acids. CDR3 bases: TGTGCCAGCAGTTTTTCGACAGGGGGCGAGCAGTACTTC. It specifies CASSFSTGGEQYF.

The chain recombines TRBV28 with TRBJ1-2, with D possibly TRBD1 on 6 matching bases. The V and J ends lost 2 bases and 4 bases respectively, with 17 bases between them. The germline gives CDR1 MDHEN, CDR2 SYDVKM. The CDR3 covers 16 residues. This CDR3 reads CASSLIVGAGVYGYTF. The CDR3 DNA sequence: TGTGCCAGCAGTTTAATTGTGGGGGCTGGCGTCTATGGCTACACCTTC.

This clonotype was observed a few times. The genes are TRBV2 and TRBJ2-1, with a tentative D call TRBD2 (6 bases). Germline CDR1 reads SNHLY; CDR2 reads FYNNEI. CDR3 length: 15 residues. V was shortened by 5 bases and J by 4 bases, with 15 bases between the two germline ends. The CDR3 loop reads CASSLRDSPYNEQFF. The CDR3 coding sequence is TGTGCCAGCAGTCTCCGGGACTCACCGTACAATGAGCAGTTCTTC.

Only a few counts were recorded for this clonotype. The chain has TRBV18 and TRBJ2-7; TRBD1 matches 7 bases. Per the germline V gene, CDR1 is KGHSH and CDR2 is LQKENI. J gave up 2 bases and V 5 bases, and 12 bases lay outside the gene matches. This CDR3 has 16 amino acids. The CDR3 protein is CASSYLWDSRPYEQYF. The CDR3 DNA follows: TGTGCCAGCTCATACCTATGGGACAGCCGCCCCTACGAGCAGTACTTC.

V is TRBV7-2 and J is TRBJ2-5; a possible D gene is TRBD2 (5 bases). The CDR3 has 16 amino acids. Trimming removed 5 bases at V and 1 base at J, with 17 bases between. Germline-derived CDR1 and CDR2 are SGHTA and FQGNSA. CDR3 amino acids: CASSKGIGRGQETQYF. The CDR3 bases are TGTGCCAGCAGCAAGGGAATCGGACGGGGCCAAGAGACCCAGTACTTC.

This clonotype occurred a few times. The V and J genes are TRBV6-1 and TRBJ1-1; D remains ambiguous. There are 11 residues in the CDR3. The ends were cut back, 10 bases at V and 6 bases at J, with 12 bases in the middle. Germline V lookup: CDR1 MNHNS, CDR2 SASEGT. CDR3 sequence reads: CATAQHAEAFF. The CDR3 DNA is TGTGCCACCGCCCAGCACGCTGAAGCTTTCTTT.

This clonotype was seen at least ten times. V is TRBV5-8 and J is TRBJ2-1; 9 bases line up with TRBD2. There are 15 residues in the CDR3. After removal of 6 bases from V and 10 bases from J, the junction contained 14 bases not matched to a gene. Germline V gene lookup returns CDR1 SGHTS and CDR2 YDEGEE. CDR3 region: CASTIYSPLAGEQFF. The CDR3 region has the DNA TGTGCCAGCACCATCTACTCCCCTCTAGCGGGGGAGCAGTTCTTC.